Below, 20 T cell receptor beta chains from the same sample are listed, as sequenced in a study of blood T cells in healthy people across ages. Next came a second PCR, run for about 7 to 12 cycles, which used a sample-barcoded 5' primer along with a J-beta primer mix. TCRdb fed the 5' RACE reads into MiXCR, producing one record per CDR3 protein. The data hold fewer than 1,000,000 distinct CDR3 sequences, with under 45% observed a single time. The sequencing input was blood. Receptors originate from a man aged 55-75 years in good health.

V is TRBV12-3 or TRBV12-4 and J is TRBJ1-2; D ambiguous. The CDR3 has 13 amino acids. V shed 8 bases and J shed 4 bases, with 14 bases lying between them. In DNA, the CDR3 is TGTGCCAGCGGATTCAAGAAGTCCTATGGCTACACCTTC. It translates to CASGFKKSYGYTF.

For the CDR3, the DNA is TGTGCCAGCATACGTTTAGGCTATGGCTACACCTTC. It translates to CASIRLGYGYTF. The gene calls are TRBV28 and TRBJ1-2; D is undetermined. Trimming took 7 bases from V and 4 from J, leaving 10 bases between them. The CDR3 extends over 12 amino acids. Germline V gene data show CDR1 as MDHEN and CDR2 as SYDVKM.

This clonotype was counted a few times. This chain links TRBV6-5 with TRBJ2-1; 11 nucleotides agree with TRBD2. The CDR3 has 14 amino acids. V was clipped by 6 bases and J by 10 bases; unmatched bases: 8. CDR1 and CDR2 from the germline V gene are MNHEY and SVGAGI. The CDR3 sequence: CASRLAGGKREQFF. The CDR3 DNA sequence: TGTGCCAGCAGGCTAGCGGGGGGAAAACGGGAGCAGTTCTTC.

This clonotype was counted only a few times. The CDR3 reads CASNLAGGSYNEQFF. The CDR3 DNA reads TGTGCCAGCAACCTAGCGGGGGGCTCCTACAATGAGCAGTTCTTC. The chain couples TRBV6-1 to TRBJ2-1; TRBD2 aligns across 11 bases. V lost 7 bases and J lost 0; bases outside the gene matches: 2. CDR3 size: 15 residues. Germline-derived CDR1 and CDR2 are MNHNS and SASEGT.

This chain connects TRBV2 to TRBJ2-7; possible D gene TRBD2, 5 bases. This CDR3 region has 11 residues. V was cut by 5 bases and J by 12 bases, with 14 bases left in between. Germline loops: CDR1 SNHLY, CDR2 FYNNEI. The CDR3 sequence: CASSPWETTYF. Written as DNA, the CDR3 is TGTGCCAGCAGTCCCTGGGAGACCACGTACTTC. Using reference TRBV2 and TRBJ2-7 for the parts outside the CDR3, the full variable domain is EPEVTQTPSHQVTQMGQEVILRCVPISNHLYFYWYRQILGQKVEFLVSFYNNEISEKSEIFDDQFSVERPDGSNFTLKIRSTKLEDSAMYFCASSPWETTYFGPGTRLTVT.

The CDR3 nucleotides are TGTGCCAGCAGTCCTGACACGCCTCCCTACGAGCAGTACTTC. Amino acid sequence: CASSPDTPPYEQYF. J is TRBJ2-7 and V is TRBV7-9; D call uncertain. Germline loops: CDR1 SEHNR, CDR2 FQNEAQ (reference sequence). Trimming left V 6 bases short and J 2 bases short, with 14 bases between. The CDR3 loop spans 14 amino acids. Combining the CDR3 with reference TRBV7-9 and TRBJ2-7 gives the whole variable domain DTGVSQNPRHKITKRGQNVTFRCDPISEHNRLYWYRQTLGQGPEFLTYFQNEAQLEKSRLLSDRFSAERPKGSFSTLEIQRTEQGDSAMYLCASSPDTPPYEQYFGPGTRLTVT.

Only a few counts were recorded for this clonotype. The chain combines TRBV7-8 with TRBJ2-1; possible D gene TRBD2, 5 bases. This CDR3 region has 15 residues. Trimming took off 3 bases at V and 2 bases at J, with 11 bases between the two ends. The germline CDR1 and CDR2 sequences are SGHVS and FQNEAQ. CDR3 nucleotides: TGTGCCAGCAGCTTCCGAAGGGAGACCTACAATGAGCAGTTCTTC. The encoded protein is CASSFRRETYNEQFF.

J is TRBJ2-5 and V is TRBV7-2, with 8 bases that match TRBD1. Matching the DNA end better, TRBJ2-7 makes the J call doubtful. The germline V gene encodes CDR1 SGHTA and CDR2 FQGNSA. This CDR3 contains 15 residues. The CDR3 bases are TGTGCCAGCAGCTTAAAGGGACAGGAAGGGGCCGAGCAGTACTTC. It yields the protein CASSLKGQEGAEQYF.

Ten or more counts support this clonotype. The chain has TRBV11-2 and TRBJ2-1; TRBD1 aligns across 7 bases. V lost 2 bases and J lost 7; bases outside the gene matches: 5. The germline V gene has CDR1 SGHAT and CDR2 FQNNGV. This CDR3 has 14 residues. The CDR3 DNA follows: TGTGCCAGCAGCTTAATAAGGGGGCGGAATGAGCAGTTCTTC. It yields the protein CASSLIRGRNEQFF.

The J gene is TRBJ2-3, the V gene TRBV7-9; D is ambiguous. CDR1 and CDR2 (germline): SEHNR, FQNEAQ (reference sequence). The V end lost 0 bases, the J end lost 8 bases, and 12 bases lay between the germline ends. There are 14 residues in the CDR3. CDR3 DNA: TGTGCCAGCAGCTTAGCGCTTCCCCCAGGTACGCAGTATTTT. It encodes CASSLALPPGTQYF.

This clonotype appeared a few times. This chain connects TRBV29-1 to TRBJ1-1; 9 bases fit TRBD1. With 4 bases clipped from V and 10 bases from J, the junction kept 4 bases outside the gene matches. Germline V CDR1 and CDR2: SQVTM, ANQGSEA. CDR3 size: 11 residues. The DNA of the CDR3 is TGCAGCGTTGGACAGACAGGGGGAGCTTTCTTT. Residues: CSVGQTGGAFF.

This clonotype has more than one count but fewer than ten. V usage is TRBV30 and J usage is TRBJ2-7, with D perhaps matching TRBD2 (6 bases). Germline CDR1 is GTSNPN and CDR2 is SVGIG (reference sequence). Trimming took off 7 bases at V and 0 bases at J, with 16 bases between the two ends. The CDR3 runs 14 residues. CDR3 protein: CALEGRGSSYEQYF. The CDR3 bases are TGTGCCTTGGAGGGTCGGGGAAGCTCCTACGAGCAGTACTTC.

This clonotype occurred a few times. The chain uses TRBV3-1 and TRBJ2-3; possible D gene TRBD1, 6 bases. V lost 2 bases, J lost 2 bases, and 14 bases lay in between. This CDR3 comprises 16 residues. Per the germline V gene, CDR1 is LGHDT and CDR2 is YNNKEL (reference sequence). CDR3 loop: CASSQSRRGNTDTQYF. The CDR3 coding sequence is TGTGCCAGCAGCCAATCTCGTAGGGGGAACACAGATACGCAGTATTTT.

The chain recombines TRBV20-1 with TRBJ2-1, with D uncertain. The germline gives CDR1 DFQATT, CDR2 SNEGSKA (reference sequence). V was shortened by 4 bases and J by 0 bases, with 7 bases between the two germline ends. This CDR3 comprises 13 residues. The chain's CDR3 is CSAIWDSYNEQFF. The CDR3 DNA is TGCAGTGCTATTTGGGACTCCTACAATGAGCAGTTCTTC.

The chain recombines TRBV6-2 or TRBV6-3 with TRBJ1-1; 8 nucleotides agree with TRBD1. Looked up from germline, CDR1 is MNHEY and CDR2 is SVGEGT. The CDR3 loop spans 13 amino acids. V dropped 10 bases and J dropped 3; count of bases not matched to a gene: 7. The CDR3 reads CAITRGRDTEAFF. Here the CDR3 DNA reads TGTGCCATTACCAGGGGGCGAGACACTGAAGCTTTCTTT.

The sample holds a few counts of this clonotype. The chain uses TRBV12-3 or TRBV12-4 and TRBJ1-2, with TRBD1 matching 10 bases. V lost 2 bases to trimming and J lost 8 bases; unmatched junction nucleotides: 8. The CDR3 totals 15 residues. CDR3 nucleotides: TGTGCCAGCAGTTTAATGGGACAGGGGCCAGAGGGCTACACCTTC. Residues: CASSLMGQGPEGYTF.

This clonotype was observed a few times. The rearrangement links TRBV4-3 to TRBJ1-4, with a weak D call TRBD1 (6 bases). Germline-derived CDR1 and CDR2 are LGHNA and YSLEER. V was trimmed by 4 bases and J by 8 bases, leaving 20 bases between them. The CDR3 covers 16 residues. The CDR3 sequence: CASSRMWQGLKEKLFF. DNA for the CDR3: TGCGCCAGCAGCCGGATGTGGCAGGGGTTGAAGGAAAAACTGTTTTTT.

V is TRBV28 and J is TRBJ1-1; D not certain. CDR3 size: 15 residues. The germline CDR1 and CDR2 sequences are MDHEN and SYDVKM. V shed 1 base and J shed 1 base, with 10 bases lying between them. The CDR3: CASSLSYSPNTEAFF. Written as DNA, the CDR3 is TGTGCCAGCAGTTTATCGTACAGCCCGAACACTGAAGCTTTCTTT.

The chain couples TRBV20-1 to TRBJ2-7; D not resolved. The germline gives CDR1 DFQATT, CDR2 SNEGSKA (reference sequence). Between the trimmed V and J ends, which lost 6 bases and 3 bases, there was a span of 15 bases. CDR3 size: 13 residues. CDR3 region: CSATEMGDYEQYF. The CDR3 DNA reads as TGCAGTGCCACCGAAATGGGCGACTACGAGCAGTACTTC.

CDR3 loop: CSVETGRTDTQYF. The DNA of the CDR3 is TGCAGCGTCGAGACAGGCCGCACAGATACGCAGTATTTT. The chain has TRBV29-1 and TRBJ2-3; TRBD1 is a possible D gene (6 bases). Germline CDR1 reads SQVTM; CDR2 reads ANQGSEA. CDR3 size: 13 residues. V lost 6 bases, J lost 1 base, and 11 bases lay in between.